These 9 T cell receptor beta chains came from one sample sequenced in a study of CD8+CD57+ T cells in acquired aplastic anemia. Investigators profiled TCR beta VDJ and CDR3 from genomic DNA template. TCRdb independently ran MiXCR on the reads; one entry per CDR3 protein. The sample comprises under 150,000 distinct CDR3 sequences, almost 40% of which are singletons, and roughly 3% rests with the top ten. Patients included in sequencing had previously demonstrated CD8+CD57+ cell expansion by flow cytometry. Sequencing input: sorted CD4+, CD8+, or CD8+CD57+ T cells (not recorded which) from PBMCs. The receptors come from a human donor with aplastic anemia.

Here the CDR3 reads CASSEDSGTYNEQFF. DNA for the CDR3: TGTGCCAGCAGTGAGGACAGTGGGACCTACAATGAGCAGTTCTTC. The chain uses TRBV2 and TRBJ2-1; D perhaps matches TRBD1 (6 bases). The germline V gene has CDR1 SNHLY and CDR2 FYNNEI. The CDR3 spans 15 residues. V dropped 3 bases and J dropped 2 bases, with 11 bases sitting between them.

This clonotype was observed a handful of times. A much larger clone lies a single base off, so this may be a read error. The CDR3 DNA reads TGTGCCAGCAGTTTGCCGAGGGCAGGGCCTGAGCAGTTCTTC. As protein: CASSLPRAGPEQFF. The chain has TRBV12-3 or TRBV12-4 and TRBJ2-1; TRBD1 or TRBD2 may be the D gene (5 bases each). The CDR3 covers 14 residues. Trimming shortened V by 3 bases and J by 9 bases, and 15 bases separated the two germline ends.

In regard to this clonotype: This could be a read error, since a much larger clone is one nucleotide away. The genes are TRBV2 and TRBJ1-4, with D unclear. The germline gives CDR1 SNHLY, CDR2 FYNNEI. CDR3 length equals 15 residues. CDR3 in amino acids: CAGSDFGRGNEKLFF. CDR3 nucleotides: TGTGCCGGCAGCGACTTCGGACGGGGTAATGAAAAACTGTTTTTT.

This clonotype has at least ten counts. The V gene is TRBV6-1, the J gene TRBJ1-4; TRBD1 agrees at 8 bases. The CDR3 extends over 15 amino acids. The V segment lost 5 bases and the J segment 3 bases; nucleotides outside the gene matches: 5. In germline, CDR1 is MNHNS, CDR2 SASEGT. DNA for the CDR3: TGTGCCAGCAGTTGGGGACAGGCACCTAATGAAAAACTGTTTTTT. Protein product: CASSWGQAPNEKLFF.

The rearrangement joins TRBV6-2 or TRBV6-3 to TRBJ1-5; D not resolved. Germline V gene sequence: CDR1 MNHEY, CDR2 SVGEGT. Between the trimmed V and J ends, which lost 11 bases and 0 bases, there was a span of 11 bases. The CDR3 runs 13 residues. CDR3 DNA sequence: TGTGCCGTCCGTGAGGATAGCAATCAGCCCCAGCATTTT. Amino acids: CAVREDSNQPQHF.

This clonotype was detected a few times. The chain employs TRBV24-1 and TRBJ1-2; D gene uncertain. V dropped 10 bases and J dropped 8 bases, with 16 bases sitting between them. CDR3 length: 12 residues. Germline V gene sequence: CDR1 KGHDR, CDR2 SFDVKD. DNA for the CDR3: TGTGCCACAGGGTTGAGGGCGGAAGGCTACACCTTC. It translates to CATGLRAEGYTF.

This clonotype was counted at least ten times. The CDR3 region is CASSPGTAAGANVLTF. As DNA, the CDR3 is TGCGCCAGCAGCCCGGGGACCGCAGCAGGGGCCAACGTCCTGACTTTC. The chain is built from TRBV5-1 and TRBJ2-6; D tentatively fits TRBD1 or TRBD2 (5 bases each). Germline V gene data show CDR1 as SGHRS and CDR2 as YFSETQ. CDR3 length: 16 amino acids. The germline V and J ends were trimmed by 4 bases and 4 bases, with 15 bases remaining between them.

This clonotype was observed once. Just one base apart from a much larger clone, this may be a read error. The chain's CDR3 is CASSSAIYRWDTDTQYF. The DNA of the CDR3 is TGTGCCAGCAGTTCGGCAATCTACAGGTGGGACACAGATACGCAGTATTTT. This chain joins TRBV6-2 or TRBV6-3 and TRBJ2-3; a possible D gene is TRBD1 (5 bases). Trimming removed 4 bases at V and 2 bases at J, with 19 bases between. This CDR3 contains 17 residues. Germline V gene data show CDR1 as MNHEY and CDR2 as SVGEGT.

In the case of this clonotype: Just one base apart from a much larger clone, this may be a read error. The chain couples TRBV5-1 to TRBJ2-3, with 8 bases that match TRBD2. This CDR3 region has 15 residues. Germline V gives CDR1 SGHRS, CDR2 YFSETQ. CDR3 DNA: TGCGCCAGCGGCTTGGCGGGGGGTGGCACAGATACGCAGTATTTT. As protein: CASGLAGGGTDTQYF.